The sequence of this T cell receptor beta chain was determined in a study of blood T cell repertoires in COVID-19. Study context: Samples representing acute and convalescent COVID-19 were sourced from the United States, Italy and Spain.

Per the germline V gene, CDR1 is SQVTM and CDR2 is ANQGSEA. This CDR3 contains 13 residues. Unmatched junction bases numbered 6, after V lost 5 bases and J lost 6 bases. The age range of participants was about 18 to 89 years, with residence in about two dozen US areas. Cohort allocation depended upon clinical history that participants reported. Original handling: Estimates of nucleated cell counts were drawn from the amplification of reference gene primers. Profiled with immunoSEQ multiplex PCR; TCRdb holds only in-frame clones, not every one. V, J and clone size derive from that table, while D and trimming were established from the DNA sequence. The repertoire holds around 470,000 clones, with about 90% as singletons.

The rearrangement joins TRBV29-1 to TRBJ2-3; TRBD2 agrees at 9 bases. The sequenced sample was PBMCs or T cells enriched from blood (not recorded which). This clonotype originated in a man younger than 35 who had recovered from COVID-19. CDR3 sequence reads: CSVYLAGSDTQYF. Here the CDR3 DNA reads TGCAGCGTTTATCTAGCGGGGTCCGATACGCAGTATTTT.